One and the same sample provided the 7 T cell receptor beta chains below, sequenced in a study of post-analysis software for immune sequencing data. Study-level points and caveats: About five TRBV segments, including TRBV5-6, TRBV5-1 and TRBV20-1, were more frequent in patients than controls.

These TCRs are of unknown antigen specificity. Prepared libraries of TCR beta cDNA carried unique molecular identifiers. MiXCR was run by TCRdb on the PCR reads, yielding one entry per CDR3 protein. The table lists hundreds of thousands of distinct CDR3 sequences, more than 50% of them singletons, with over 9% in the top ten. Sample: blood. All receptors derive from a girl aged 2-10 years with multiple sclerosis.

There are a few counts of this clonotype. The V gene is TRBV20-1, the J gene TRBJ2-1, with D unclear. CDR3 size: 14 residues. With 0 bases removed from V and 12 bases from J, the gap between germline ends came to 18 bases. Germline CDR1 is DFQATT and CDR2 is SNEGSKA (reference sequence). CDR3 amino acids: CSARDGWRTSGQFF. For the CDR3, the DNA is TGCAGTGCTAGAGATGGTTGGCGGACCTCGGGGCAGTTCTTC.

J is TRBJ1-2 and V is TRBV12-3 or TRBV12-4; D possibly corresponds to TRBD1 (5 bases). V dropped 3 bases and J dropped 4 bases, with 12 bases sitting between them. The CDR3 has 14 residues. The CDR3 nucleotides are TGTGCCAGCAGTTTCGCCGACGGGGCCTATGGCTACACCTTC. Translated: CASSFADGAYGYTF.

This sequence joins TRBV7-2 and TRBJ1-2; tentatively, D is TRBD1 (6 bases). V lost 2 bases and J 7 bases, leaving 14 bases between the germline ends. CDR1 and CDR2 from the germline V gene are SGHTA and FQGNSA. The CDR3 covers 14 residues. The CDR3: CASSLNRGGGGYTF. DNA for the CDR3: TGTGCCAGCAGCTTAAATCGGGGGGGCGGTGGCTACACCTTC.

A few counts support this clonotype. The rearrangement uses TRBV12-3 or TRBV12-4 and TRBJ2-5; 11 bases match TRBD2. V lost 3 bases and J lost 11; bases outside the gene matches: 11. The CDR3 loop spans 15 amino acids. The CDR3 region has the DNA TGTGCCAGCAGTTTTAACGTCGGGACTAGCGGAGAGCAGTACTTC. Its translation: CASSFNVGTSGEQYF.

This chain connects TRBV27 to TRBJ2-1, with D possibly matching TRBD1 (5 bases). V shed 4 bases and J shed 2 bases, with 18 bases lying between them. The CDR3 has 17 residues. Per germline, CDR1 MNHEY and CDR2 SMNVEV (reference sequence). The CDR3 region is CASSSYYRMWPYNEQFF. For the CDR3, the DNA is TGTGCCAGCAGTTCGTACTACAGGATGTGGCCCTACAATGAGCAGTTCTTC.

This rearrangement joins TRBV5-1 to TRBJ2-7; no reliable D call. Near its end, the DNA agrees better with TRBJ2-5, so the J call may be wrong. The germline gives CDR1 SGHRS, CDR2 YFSETQ. CDR3 length equals 16 residues. CDR3 bases: TGCGCCAGCAGCTTGGCCGTGGTCCCTCCACTGGAGACCCAGTACTTC. Amino acids: CASSLAVVPPLETQYF.

The chain couples TRBV5-1 to TRBJ2-1, with 10 bases aligning to TRBD2. This CDR3 has 15 residues. Germline V CDR1 and CDR2: SGHRS, YFSETQ. The V segment lost 4 bases and the J segment 6 bases; nucleotides outside the gene matches: 7. CDR3 sequence: CASSAASGGPNEQFF. CDR3 nucleotide sequence: TGCGCCAGCAGCGCAGCTAGCGGGGGCCCCAATGAGCAGTTCTTC. The entire variable domain, with the rest obtained from reference TRBV5-1 and TRBJ2-1, is as follows: KAGVTQTPRYLIKTRGQQVTLSCSPISGHRSVSWYQQTPGQGLQFLFEYFSETQRNKGNFPGRFSGRQFSNSRSEMNVSTLELGDSALYLCASSAASGGPNEQFFGPGTRLTVL.